This T cell receptor beta chain was identified in a study of cytomegalovirus exposure and HLA in healthy donors. Profiled with immunoSEQ multiplex PCR; TCRdb holds only in-frame clones, not every one. Among 130,000 or so clones, 85% to 90% were seen once, and the ten largest hold about 6.4%. V was pared by 2 bases and J by 0 bases, with 8 bases between. Germline CDR1 MNHNY, CDR2 SVGAGI (reference sequence). The CDR3 consists of 14 residues. Sequencing input: PBMCs. The chain recombines TRBV6-6 with TRBJ2-7, with D maybe TRBD2 (6 bases). This clonotype was sampled from a woman in her 30s in good health and CMV-seropositive. The CDR3 DNA follows: TGTGCCAGCAGTTACGGCGGGGTCTCCTACGAGCAGTACTTC. It codes for CASSYGGVSYEQYF.